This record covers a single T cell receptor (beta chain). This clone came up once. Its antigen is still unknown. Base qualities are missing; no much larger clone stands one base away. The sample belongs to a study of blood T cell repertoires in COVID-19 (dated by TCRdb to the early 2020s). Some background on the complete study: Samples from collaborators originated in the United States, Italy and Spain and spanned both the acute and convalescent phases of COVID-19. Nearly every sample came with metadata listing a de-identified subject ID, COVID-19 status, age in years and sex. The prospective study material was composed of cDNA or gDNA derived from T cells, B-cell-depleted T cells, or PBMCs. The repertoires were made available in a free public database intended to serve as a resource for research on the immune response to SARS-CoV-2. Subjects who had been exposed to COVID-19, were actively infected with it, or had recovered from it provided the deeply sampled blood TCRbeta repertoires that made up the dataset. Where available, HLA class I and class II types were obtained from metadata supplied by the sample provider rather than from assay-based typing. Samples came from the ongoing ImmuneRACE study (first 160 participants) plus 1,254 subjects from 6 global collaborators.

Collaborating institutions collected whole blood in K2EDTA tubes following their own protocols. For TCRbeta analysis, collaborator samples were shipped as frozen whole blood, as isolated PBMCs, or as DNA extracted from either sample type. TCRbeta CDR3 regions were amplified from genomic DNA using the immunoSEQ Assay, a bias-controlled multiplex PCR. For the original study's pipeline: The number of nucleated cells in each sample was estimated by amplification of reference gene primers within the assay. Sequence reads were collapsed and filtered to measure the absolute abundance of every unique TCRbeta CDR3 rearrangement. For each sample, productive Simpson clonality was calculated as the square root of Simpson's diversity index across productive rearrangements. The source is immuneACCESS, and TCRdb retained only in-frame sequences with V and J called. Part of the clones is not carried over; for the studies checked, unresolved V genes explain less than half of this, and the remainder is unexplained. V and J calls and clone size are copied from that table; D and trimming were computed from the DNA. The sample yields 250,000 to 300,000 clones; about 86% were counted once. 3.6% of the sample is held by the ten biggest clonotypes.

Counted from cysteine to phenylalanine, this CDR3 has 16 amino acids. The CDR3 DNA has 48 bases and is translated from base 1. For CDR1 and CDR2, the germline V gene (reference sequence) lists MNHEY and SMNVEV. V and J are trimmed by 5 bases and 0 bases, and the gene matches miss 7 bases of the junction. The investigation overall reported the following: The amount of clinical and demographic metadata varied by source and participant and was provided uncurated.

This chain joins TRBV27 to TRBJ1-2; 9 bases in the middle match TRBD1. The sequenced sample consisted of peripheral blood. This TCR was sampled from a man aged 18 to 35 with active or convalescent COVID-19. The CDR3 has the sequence CASSLKQGAPNYGYTF. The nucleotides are TGTGCCAGCAGTCTAAAACAGGGGGCGCCTAACTATGGCTACACCTTC.